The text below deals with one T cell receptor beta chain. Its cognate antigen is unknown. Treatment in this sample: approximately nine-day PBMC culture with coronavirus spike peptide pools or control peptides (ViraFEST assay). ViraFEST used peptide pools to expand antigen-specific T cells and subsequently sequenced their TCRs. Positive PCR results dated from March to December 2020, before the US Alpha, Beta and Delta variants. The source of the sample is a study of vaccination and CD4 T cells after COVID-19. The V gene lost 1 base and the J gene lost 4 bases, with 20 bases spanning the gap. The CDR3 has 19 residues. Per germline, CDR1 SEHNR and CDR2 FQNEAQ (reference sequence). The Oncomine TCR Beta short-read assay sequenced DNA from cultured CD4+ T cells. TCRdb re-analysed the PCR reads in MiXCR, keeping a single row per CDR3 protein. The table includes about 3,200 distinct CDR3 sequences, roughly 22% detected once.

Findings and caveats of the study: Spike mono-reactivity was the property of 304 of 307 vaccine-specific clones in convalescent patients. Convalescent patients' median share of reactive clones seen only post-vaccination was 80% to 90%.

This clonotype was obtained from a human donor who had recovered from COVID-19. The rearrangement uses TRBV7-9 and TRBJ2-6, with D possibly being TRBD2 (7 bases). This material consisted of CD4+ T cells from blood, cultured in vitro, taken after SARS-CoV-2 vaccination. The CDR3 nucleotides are TGTGCCAGCAGCTTAGGGGGGGGGGGGCCGAGGAACGGGGCCAACGTCCTGACTTTC. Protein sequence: CASSLGGGGPRNGANVLTF.